This entry features one T cell receptor beta chain sequence. This CDR3 spans 15 amino acids. With V trimmed by 4 bases and J by 5 bases, 7 bases remained unmatched. Germline V gives CDR1 SGHRS, CDR2 YFSETQ. This sample was taken from a study of blood T cell repertoires in COVID-19. Study-wide context: PBMCs, B-cell-depleted T cells, or T cells provided the cDNA or gDNA that made up the material.

Produced via immunoSEQ multiplex PCR; TCRdb's table is partial and in-frame only. The data contain some 250,000 clones, approximately 82% of them singletons. The gene calls are TRBV5-1 and TRBJ1-1; 11 bases line up with TRBD1. Sequencing used peripheral blood. The TCR comes from a young man who had recovered from COVID-19. CDR3 sequence (DNA): TGCGCCAGCAGCGCCGGGACAGGGGGTACTACTGAAGCTTTCTTT. As protein: CASSAGTGGTTEAFF.